The present T cell receptor (beta chain) was sequenced within a study of type 1 and type 2 diabetes patients. PCR was run on genomic DNA. A primer set of 30 forward and 13 reverse primers amplified the CDR3. MiXCR, applied by TCRdb to the multiplex PCR reads, yields one record per CDR3 protein. Of around 300,000 distinct CDR3 sequences in the sample, over 45% were seen once. The CDR3 has 19 amino acids. The V end lost 0 bases, the J end lost 1 base, and 19 bases lay between the germline ends. Germline CDR1 is LGHNA and CDR2 is YNFKEQ. J is TRBJ2-1 and V is TRBV4-2; weak D call: TRBD2 (5 bases). Sequenced input: peripheral blood mononuclear cells (PBMCs). This clonotype originated in a man in his late teens or twenties with type 2 diabetes. CDR3 DNA sequence: TGTGCCAGCAGCCAAGATGCCCGCATTAGAGCGGTTTCCTACAATGAGCAGTTCTTC. Protein sequence: CASSQDARIRAVSYNEQFF.